This T cell receptor beta chain was sequenced in a study of T cell changes during pregnancy in multiple sclerosis. The CDR3 has 17 amino acids. Per the germline V gene, CDR1 is LNHDA and CDR2 is SQIVND (reference sequence). Trimming removed 3 bases from V and 1 base from J, with 16 bases in between. Libraries were prepared by immunoSEQ multiplex PCR; TCRdb keeps only in-frame clonotypes and omits some of them. The profile shows tens of thousands of clones, about 88% of them singletons. This receptor was taken from a female donor in good health, enrolled as a control in a pregnancy study. The sequenced sample was peripheral blood, obtained in the third trimester of pregnancy. The chain uses TRBV19 and TRBJ2-4; D remains ambiguous. CDR3 protein: CASSIQSAALAKNIQYF. The CDR3 bases are TGTGCCAGTAGTATTCAATCGGCAGCGTTGGCCAAAAACATTCAGTACTTC.